The clone carrying this TCR beta chain was detected once. The data derive from a study of blood T cell repertoires in COVID-19. At the level of the study: The United States, Italy and Spain supplied acute and convalescent COVID-19 samples. T cells, B-cell-depleted T cells, or PBMCs provided the cDNA or gDNA that served as material.

Original processing methods: Researchers report that nucleated cell counts were estimated from reference gene primer amplification. Measured with immunoSEQ multiplex PCR; TCRdb has only the in-frame clones, and not every one. For V, J and clone size, that table is used; D and trimming come from the DNA. The data hold 200,000 to 250,000 clones, with 85% to 90% observed a single time. CDR1 SGHRS and CDR2 YFSETQ come from the germline V gene. Trimming left V 7 bases short and J 4 bases short, with 18 bases between. This CDR3 comprises 15 residues. The origin of this receptor is a woman between 55 and 75 years old with acute or convalescent COVID-19. Sequencing used peripheral blood. The rearrangement uses TRBV5-1 and TRBJ2-1; D is possibly TRBD2 (6 bases). The CDR3 DNA sequence: TGCGCCAGCGCCAGAACGGGAGACAGTTACAATGAGCAGTTCTTC. This encodes CASARTGDSYNEQFF.